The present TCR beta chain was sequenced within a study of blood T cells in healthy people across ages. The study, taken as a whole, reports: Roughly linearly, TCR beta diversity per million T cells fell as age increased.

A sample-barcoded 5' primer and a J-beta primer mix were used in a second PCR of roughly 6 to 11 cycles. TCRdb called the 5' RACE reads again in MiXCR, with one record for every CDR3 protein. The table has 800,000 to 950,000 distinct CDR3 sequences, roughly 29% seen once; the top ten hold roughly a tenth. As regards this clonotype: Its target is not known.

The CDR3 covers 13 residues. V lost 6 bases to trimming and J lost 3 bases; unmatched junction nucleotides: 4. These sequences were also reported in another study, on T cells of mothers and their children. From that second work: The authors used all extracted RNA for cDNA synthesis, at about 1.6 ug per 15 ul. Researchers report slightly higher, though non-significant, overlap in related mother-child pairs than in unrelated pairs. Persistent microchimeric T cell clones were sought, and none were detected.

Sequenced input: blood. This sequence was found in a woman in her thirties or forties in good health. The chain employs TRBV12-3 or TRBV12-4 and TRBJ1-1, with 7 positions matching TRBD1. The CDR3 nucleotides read TGTGCCAGCAGCTATGGACAGGACACTGAAGCTTTCTTT. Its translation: CASSYGQDTEAFF.